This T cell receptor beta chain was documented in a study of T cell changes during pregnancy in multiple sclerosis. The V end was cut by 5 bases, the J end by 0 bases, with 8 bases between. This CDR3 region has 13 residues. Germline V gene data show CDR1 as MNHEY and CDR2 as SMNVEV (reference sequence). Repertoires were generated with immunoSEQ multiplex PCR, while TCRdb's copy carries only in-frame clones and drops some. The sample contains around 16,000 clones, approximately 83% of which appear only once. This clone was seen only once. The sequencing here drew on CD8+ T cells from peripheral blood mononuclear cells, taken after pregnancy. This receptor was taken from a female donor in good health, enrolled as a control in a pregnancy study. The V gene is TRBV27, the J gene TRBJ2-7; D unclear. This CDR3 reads CASSPPLSYEQYF. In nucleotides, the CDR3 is TGTGCCAGCAGTCCCCCCCTCTCCTACGAGCAGTACTTC.